The clone carrying this TCR beta chain was seen a handful of times. Its antigen is as yet unknown. V lost 8 bases, J lost 0 bases, and 12 bases lay in between. The CDR3 runs to 14 residues. Looked up from germline, CDR1 is MNHNS and CDR2 is SASEGT. MiXCR was run by TCRdb on the 5' RACE reads, yielding one entry per CDR3 protein. The sample shows a few hundred thousand distinct CDR3 sequences, around a sixth of them seen only once. This sample stems from a study of T-cell memory formation after mild COVID-19. General study results and limits: While clones contracting from day 15 to 85 were balanced between CD4 and CD8, later expanders leaned CD4+. Among CD4+ contracting clones, most were CM and EM, and CD8+ ones EMRA.

The source is a man between 18 and 29 years old who had mild COVID-19 (a few samples of this study predate the infection). Cell type and time point are not known. The sample comprised PBMCs or a T cell subset sorted from them (not recorded which). This chain links TRBV6-1 with TRBJ2-3; D is tentatively TRBD1 or TRBD2 (5 bases each). As DNA, the CDR3 is TGTGCCAGCGGAGAGGGGCCTAGCACAGATACGCAGTATTTT. Translation: CASGEGPSTDTQYF.